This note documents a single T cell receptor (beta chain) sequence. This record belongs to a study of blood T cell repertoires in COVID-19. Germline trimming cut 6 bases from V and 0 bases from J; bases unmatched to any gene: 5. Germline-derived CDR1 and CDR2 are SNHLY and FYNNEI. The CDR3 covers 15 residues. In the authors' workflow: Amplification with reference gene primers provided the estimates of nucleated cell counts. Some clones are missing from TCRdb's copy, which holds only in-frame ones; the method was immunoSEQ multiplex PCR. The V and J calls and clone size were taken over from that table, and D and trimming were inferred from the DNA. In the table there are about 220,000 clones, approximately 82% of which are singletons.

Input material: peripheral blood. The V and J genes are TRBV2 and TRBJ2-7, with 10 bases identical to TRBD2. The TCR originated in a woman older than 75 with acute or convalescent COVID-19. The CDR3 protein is CASSRASGSSYEQYF. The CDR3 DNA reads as TGTGCCAGCAGCAGAGCTAGCGGGAGCTCCTACGAGCAGTACTTC.